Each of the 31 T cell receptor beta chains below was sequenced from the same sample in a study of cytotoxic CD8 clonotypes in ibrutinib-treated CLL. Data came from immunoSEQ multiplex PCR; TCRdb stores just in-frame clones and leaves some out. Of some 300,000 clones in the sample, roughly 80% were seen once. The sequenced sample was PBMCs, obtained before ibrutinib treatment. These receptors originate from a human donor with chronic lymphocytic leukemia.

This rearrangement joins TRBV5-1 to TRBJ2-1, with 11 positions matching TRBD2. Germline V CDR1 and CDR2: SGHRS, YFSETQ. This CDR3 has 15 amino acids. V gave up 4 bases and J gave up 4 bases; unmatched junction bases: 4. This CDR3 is CASSSRLAGYNEQFF. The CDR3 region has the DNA TGCGCCAGCAGCAGTAGACTAGCGGGGTACAATGAGCAGTTCTTC.

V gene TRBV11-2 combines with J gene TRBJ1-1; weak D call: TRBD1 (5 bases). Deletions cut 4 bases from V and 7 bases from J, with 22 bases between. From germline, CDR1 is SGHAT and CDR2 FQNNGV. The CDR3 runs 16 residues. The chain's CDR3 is CASSSLGQGASIEAFF. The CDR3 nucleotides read TGTGCCAGCAGCTCGCTCGGGCAGGGAGCCTCTATTGAAGCTTTCTTT.

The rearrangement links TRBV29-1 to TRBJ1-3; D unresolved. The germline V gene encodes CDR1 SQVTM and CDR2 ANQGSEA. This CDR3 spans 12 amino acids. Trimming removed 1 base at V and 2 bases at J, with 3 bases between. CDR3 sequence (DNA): TGCAGCGTTGAAGTTCCTGGAAACACCATATATTTT. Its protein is CSVEVPGNTIYF.

The CDR3 here is CASSFIVGAEAFF. The CDR3 nucleotides read TGTGCCAGCAGCTTTATTGTAGGGGCTGAAGCTTTCTTT. V usage is TRBV7-9 and J usage is TRBJ1-1; tentative D call: TRBD1 (5 bases). The CDR3 length is 13 residues. CDR1 and CDR2 (germline): SEHNR, FQNEAQ (reference sequence). Deletions cut 3 bases from V and 6 bases from J, with 11 bases between.

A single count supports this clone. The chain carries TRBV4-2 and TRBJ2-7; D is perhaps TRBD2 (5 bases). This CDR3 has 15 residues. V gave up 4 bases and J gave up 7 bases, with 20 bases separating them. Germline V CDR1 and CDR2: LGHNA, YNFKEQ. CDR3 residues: CASSPRRGPSREQYF. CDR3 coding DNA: TGTGCCAGCAGCCCCCGAAGAGGGCCTAGCAGGGAGCAGTACTTC.

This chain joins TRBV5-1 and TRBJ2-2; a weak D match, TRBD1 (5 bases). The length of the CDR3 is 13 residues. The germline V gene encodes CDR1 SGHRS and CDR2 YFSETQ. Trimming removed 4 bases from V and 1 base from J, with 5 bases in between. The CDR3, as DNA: TGCGCCAGCAGCACAGGGAACACCGGGGAGCTGTTTTTT. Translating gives CASSTGNTGELFF.

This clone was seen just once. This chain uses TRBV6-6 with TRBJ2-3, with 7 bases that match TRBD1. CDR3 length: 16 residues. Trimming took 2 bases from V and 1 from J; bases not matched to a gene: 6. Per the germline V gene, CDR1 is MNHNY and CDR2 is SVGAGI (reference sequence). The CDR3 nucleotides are TGTGCCAGCAGTTACGGGACAGCTCTTGGCACAGATACGCAGTATTTT. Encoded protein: CASSYGTALGTDTQYF.

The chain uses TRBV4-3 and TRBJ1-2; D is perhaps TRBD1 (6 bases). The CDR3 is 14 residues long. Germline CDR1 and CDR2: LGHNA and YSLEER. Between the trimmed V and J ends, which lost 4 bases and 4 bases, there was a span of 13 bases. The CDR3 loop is CASSPKGGGYGYTF. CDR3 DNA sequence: TGCGCCAGCAGCCCTAAAGGGGGTGGCTATGGCTACACCTTC.

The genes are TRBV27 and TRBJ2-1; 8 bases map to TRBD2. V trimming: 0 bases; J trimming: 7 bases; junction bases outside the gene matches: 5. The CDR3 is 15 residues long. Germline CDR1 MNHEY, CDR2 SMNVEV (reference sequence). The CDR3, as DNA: TGTGCCAGCAGTTTATCTTTAGCGGGAAGTAATGAGCAGTTCTTC. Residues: CASSLSLAGSNEQFF.

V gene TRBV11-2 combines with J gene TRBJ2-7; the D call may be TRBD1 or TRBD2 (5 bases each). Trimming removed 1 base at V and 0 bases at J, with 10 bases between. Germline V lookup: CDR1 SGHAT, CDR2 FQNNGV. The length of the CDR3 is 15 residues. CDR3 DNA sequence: TGTGCCAGCAGCTTAGGGGACCCGAGCTCCTACGAGCAGTACTTC. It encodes CASSLGDPSSYEQYF.

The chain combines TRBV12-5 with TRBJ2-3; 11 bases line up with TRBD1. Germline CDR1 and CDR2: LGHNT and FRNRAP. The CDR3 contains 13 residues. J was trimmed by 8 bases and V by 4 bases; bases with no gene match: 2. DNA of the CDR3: TGTGCTAGTGGTTGGACAGGGGGCTCTACGCAGTATTTT. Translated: CASGWTGGSTQYF.

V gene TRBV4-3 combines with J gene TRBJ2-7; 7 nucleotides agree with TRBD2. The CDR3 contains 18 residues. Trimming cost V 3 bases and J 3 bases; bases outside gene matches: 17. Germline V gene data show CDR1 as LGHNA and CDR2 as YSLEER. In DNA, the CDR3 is TGCGCCAGCAGCCAGCGTGTAATGGCCTATCGGGACTACTACGAGCAGTACTTC. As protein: CASSQRVMAYRDYYEQYF.

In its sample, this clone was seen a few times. The CDR3 DNA sequence: TGTGCCTGGAGTGAACCCGGGGACGAGCAGTACTTC. Translating gives CAWSEPGDEQYF. The V gene is TRBV30, the J gene TRBJ2-7, with D possibly being TRBD2 (5 bases). V gave up 1 base and J gave up 5 bases, with 9 bases separating them. The CDR3 spans 12 residues. The V gene's germline CDR1 is GTSNPN and CDR2 SVGIG (reference sequence).

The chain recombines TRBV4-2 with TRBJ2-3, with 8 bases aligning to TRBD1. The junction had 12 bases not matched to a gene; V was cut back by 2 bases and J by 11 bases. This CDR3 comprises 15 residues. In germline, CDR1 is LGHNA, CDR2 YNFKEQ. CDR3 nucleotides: TGTGCCAGCAGCCAATCCGGACTACTCACAGGGGGGCAGTATTTT. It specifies CASSQSGLLTGGQYF.

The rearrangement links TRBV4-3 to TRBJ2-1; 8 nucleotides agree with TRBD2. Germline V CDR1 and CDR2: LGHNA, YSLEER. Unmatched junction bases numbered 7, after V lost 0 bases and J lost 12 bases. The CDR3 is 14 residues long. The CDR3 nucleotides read TGCGCCAGCAGCCAAGACAGGACTAGCCTCGGGCAGTTCTTC. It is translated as CASSQDRTSLGQFF.

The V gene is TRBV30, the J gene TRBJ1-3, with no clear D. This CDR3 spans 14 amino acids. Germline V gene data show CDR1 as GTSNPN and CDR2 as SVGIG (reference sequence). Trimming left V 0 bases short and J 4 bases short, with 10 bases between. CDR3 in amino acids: CAWSVGQEGNTIYF. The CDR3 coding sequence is TGTGCCTGGAGTGTAGGCCAGGAAGGAAACACCATATATTTT.

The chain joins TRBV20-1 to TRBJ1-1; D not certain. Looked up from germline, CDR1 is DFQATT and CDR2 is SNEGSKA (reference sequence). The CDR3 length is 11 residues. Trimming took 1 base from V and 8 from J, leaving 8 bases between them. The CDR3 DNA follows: TGCAGTGCTAGAGGCGGCTGGGAAGCTTTCTTT. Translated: CSARGGWEAFF.

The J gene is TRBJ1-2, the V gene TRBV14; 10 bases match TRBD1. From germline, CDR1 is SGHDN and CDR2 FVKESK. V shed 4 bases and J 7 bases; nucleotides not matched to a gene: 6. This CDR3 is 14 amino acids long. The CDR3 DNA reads TGTGCCAGCAGCCTAGGACAGGGGGATATTGGCTACACCTTC. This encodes CASSLGQGDIGYTF.

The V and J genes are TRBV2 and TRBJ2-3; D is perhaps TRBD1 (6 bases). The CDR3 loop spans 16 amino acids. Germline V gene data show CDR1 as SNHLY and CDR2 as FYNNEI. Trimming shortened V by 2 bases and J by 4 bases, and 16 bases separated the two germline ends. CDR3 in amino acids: CASSEWGLGRADTQYF. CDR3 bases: TGTGCCAGCAGTGAATGGGGGCTAGGGCGGGCAGATACGCAGTATTTT.

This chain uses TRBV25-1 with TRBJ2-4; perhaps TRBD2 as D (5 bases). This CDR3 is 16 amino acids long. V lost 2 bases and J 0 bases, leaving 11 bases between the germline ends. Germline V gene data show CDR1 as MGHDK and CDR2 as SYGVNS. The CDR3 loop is CASSEERVGAKNIQYF. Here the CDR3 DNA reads TGTGCCAGCAGTGAAGAGAGGGTAGGAGCCAAAAACATTCAGTACTTC.

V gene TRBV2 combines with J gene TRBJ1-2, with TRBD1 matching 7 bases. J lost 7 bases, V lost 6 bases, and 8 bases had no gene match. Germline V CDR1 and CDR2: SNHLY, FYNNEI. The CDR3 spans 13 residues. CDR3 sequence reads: CASSDGQAFGYTF. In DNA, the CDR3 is TGTGCCAGCAGCGACGGACAGGCGTTTGGCTACACCTTC.

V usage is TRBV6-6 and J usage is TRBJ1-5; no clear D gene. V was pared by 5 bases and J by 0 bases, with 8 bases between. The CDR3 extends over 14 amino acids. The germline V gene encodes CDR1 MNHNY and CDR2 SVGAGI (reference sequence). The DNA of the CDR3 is TGTGCCAGCAGTATCAGTTATAGCAATCAGCCCCAGCATTTT. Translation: CASSISYSNQPQHF.

As DNA, the CDR3 is TGTGCCAGCAGCTCGGGACAAACCTATGGCTACACCTTC. This gives the protein CASSSGQTYGYTF. This chain connects TRBV7-2 to TRBJ1-2, with D possibly matching TRBD1 (6 bases). Germline CDR1 and CDR2: SGHTA and FQGNSA. This CDR3 spans 13 amino acids. V was cut by 4 bases and J by 4 bases, with 10 bases left in between. The full variable domain, rest sourced from reference TRBV7-2 and TRBJ1-2, is GAGVSQSPSNKVTEKGKDVELRCDPISGHTALYWYRQSLGQGLEFLIYFQGNSAPDKSGLPSDRFSAERTGGSVSTLTIQRTQQEDSAVYLCASSSGQTYGYTFGSGTRLTVV.

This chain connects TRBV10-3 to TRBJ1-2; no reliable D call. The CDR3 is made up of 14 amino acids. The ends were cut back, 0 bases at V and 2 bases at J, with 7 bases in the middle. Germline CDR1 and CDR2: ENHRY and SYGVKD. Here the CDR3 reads CAISESPVNYGYTF. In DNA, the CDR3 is TGTGCCATCAGTGAGTCGCCAGTCAACTATGGCTACACCTTC.

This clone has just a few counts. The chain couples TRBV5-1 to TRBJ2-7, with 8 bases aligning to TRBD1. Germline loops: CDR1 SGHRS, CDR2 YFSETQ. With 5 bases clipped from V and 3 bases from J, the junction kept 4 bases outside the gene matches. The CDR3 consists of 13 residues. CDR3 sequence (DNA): TGCGCCAGCAGGGGCGACAGGGGCTACGAGCAGTACTTC. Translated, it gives CASRGDRGYEQYF. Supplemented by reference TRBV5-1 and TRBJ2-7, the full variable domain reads KAGVTQTPRYLIKTRGQQVTLSCSPISGHRSVSWYQQTPGQGLQFLFEYFSETQRNKGNFPGRFSGRQFSNSRSEMNVSTLELGDSALYLCASRGDRGYEQYFGPGTRLTVT.

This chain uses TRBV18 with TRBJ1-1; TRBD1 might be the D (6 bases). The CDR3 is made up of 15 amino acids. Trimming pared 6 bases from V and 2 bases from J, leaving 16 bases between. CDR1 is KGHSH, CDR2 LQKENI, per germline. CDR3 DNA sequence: TGTGCCAGCTCCCAAAATGGACAGCTAAACACTGAAGCTTTCTTT. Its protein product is CASSQNGQLNTEAFF.

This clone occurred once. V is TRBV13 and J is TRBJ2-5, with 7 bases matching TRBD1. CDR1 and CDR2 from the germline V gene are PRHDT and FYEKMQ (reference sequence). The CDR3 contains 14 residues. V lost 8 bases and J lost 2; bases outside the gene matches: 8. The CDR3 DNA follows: TGTGCCAGCGCCAGAGGGGGCGGGCAAGAGACCCAGTACTTC. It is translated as CASARGGGQETQYF.

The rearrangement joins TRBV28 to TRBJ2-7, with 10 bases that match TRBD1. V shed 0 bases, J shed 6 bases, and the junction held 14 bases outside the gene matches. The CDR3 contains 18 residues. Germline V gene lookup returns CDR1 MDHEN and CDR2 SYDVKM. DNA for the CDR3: TGTGCCAGCAGTTTATGGGACCGAATGGGACAGGGGATGGGCGAGCAGTACTTC. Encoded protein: CASSLWDRMGQGMGEQYF.

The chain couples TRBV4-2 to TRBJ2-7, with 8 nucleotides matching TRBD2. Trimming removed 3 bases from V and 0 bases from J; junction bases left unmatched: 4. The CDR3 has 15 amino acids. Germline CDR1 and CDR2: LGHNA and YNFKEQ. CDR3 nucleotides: TGTGCCAGCAGCCACAGTGGGACTAGCTCCTACGAGCAGTACTTC. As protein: CASSHSGTSSYEQYF.

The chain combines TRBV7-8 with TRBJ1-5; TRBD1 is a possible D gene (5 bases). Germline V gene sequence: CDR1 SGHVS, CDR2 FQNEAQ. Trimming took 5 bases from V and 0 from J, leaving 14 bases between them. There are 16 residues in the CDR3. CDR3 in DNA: TGTGCCAGCAGCGCAGGGATTCGATATAGCAATCAGCCCCAGCATTTT. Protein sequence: CASSAGIRYSNQPQHF.

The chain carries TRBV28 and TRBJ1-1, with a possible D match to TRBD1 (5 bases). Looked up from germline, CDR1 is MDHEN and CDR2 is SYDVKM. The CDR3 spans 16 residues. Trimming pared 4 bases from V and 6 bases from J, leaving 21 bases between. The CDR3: CASSYPLGRAGPEAFF. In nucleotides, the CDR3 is TGTGCCAGCAGTTACCCTCTTGGTAGGGCGGGGCCTGAAGCTTTCTTT.